These 20 T cell receptor beta chains originate from one sample sequenced in a study of T cells expressing NK-cell markers. TCRdb reprocessed the 5' RACE reads and stores each CDR3 protein as one record, lacking DNA. Its table lists approximately 460,000 distinct CDR3 sequences. What was sequenced was blood T cells: a sorted CD56 or NKG2C T cell subset, CD4+ or CD8+ T cells, or bulk PBMC T cells (not recorded which). The receptor source for this set is a woman aged 18-70 years in good health.

The V call is TRBV12-5, the J call TRBJ2-2. Germline lookup yields CDR1 LGHNT and CDR2 FRNRAP. The CDR3 consists of 15 residues. CDR3 residues: CASGLPGYSTGELFF.

The chain recombines TRBV5-6 with TRBJ2-2. Per germline, CDR1 SGHDT and CDR2 YYEEEE. This CDR3 has 15 residues. The CDR3 loop is CASSFGETNTGELFF. The full variable domain, with the rest looked up from reference TRBV5-6 and TRBJ2-2, is DAGVTQSPTHLIKTRGQQVTLRCSPKSGHDTVSWYQQALGQGPQFIFQYYEEEERQRGNFPDRFSGHQFPNYSSELNVNALLLGDSALYLCASSFGETNTGELFFGEGSRLTVL.

The CDR3 protein is CASSSRDYSSNEQFF. V usage is TRBV7-8 and J usage is TRBJ2-1; TCRdb picks TRBD2, but there is no DNA to check that call. The germline V gene encodes CDR1 SGHVS and CDR2 FQNEAQ. The CDR3 has 15 amino acids.

This CDR3 is CASRFTGTVPRPSTDTQYF. The chain is built from TRBV6-1 and TRBJ2-3; TCRdb calls TRBD1, which cannot be checked without DNA. Germline assignment: CDR1 MNHNS and CDR2 SASEGT. The CDR3 has 19 residues.

The V and J genes are TRBV20-1 and TRBJ2-3. The CDR3 consists of 16 residues. The germline V gene has CDR1 DFQATT and CDR2 SNEGSKA (reference sequence). This chain's CDR3 is CSAKPYQRSPQDTQYF.

The rearrangement joins TRBV20-1 to TRBJ1-1. The length of the CDR3 is 15 residues. Looked up from germline, CDR1 is DFQATT and CDR2 is SNEGSKA (reference sequence). CDR3 residues: CSARDARTDNTEAFF.

The V call is TRBV7-2, the J call TRBJ2-2; there is no DNA to check the TCRdb D call of TRBD1. This CDR3 is 17 amino acids long. Looked up from germline, CDR1 is SGHTA and CDR2 is FQGNSA. Here the CDR3 reads CASSLVGQGIGTGELFF.

The V call is TRBV7-2, the J call TRBJ2-3; TCRdb calls TRBD2, which cannot be checked without DNA. Germline V gene sequence: CDR1 SGHTA, CDR2 FQGNSA. This CDR3 region has 16 residues. CDR3: CASSLVSSGVPDTQYF.

The chain couples TRBV6-2 or TRBV6-3 to TRBJ2-1; absent DNA, TCRdb's TRBD2 call cannot be checked. This CDR3 contains 14 residues. Germline V gives CDR1 MNHEY, CDR2 SVGEGT. This chain's CDR3 is CASASGKNYNEQFF.

The chain employs TRBV25-1 and TRBJ1-2; TCRdb designates TRBD1, a call that cannot be tested without DNA. Germline CDR1 MGHDK, CDR2 SYGVNS. The CDR3 totals 15 residues. CDR3 sequence reads: CASSDKGRGSYGYTF.

The chain links TRBV5-6 to TRBJ2-7; as DNA is missing, the TRBD1 call by TCRdb cannot be tested. This CDR3 has 17 residues. In germline, CDR1 is SGHDT, CDR2 YYEEEE. CDR3 residues: CASSLEFRTGGSYEQYF.

The chain couples TRBV7-9 to TRBJ2-7; checking the TCRdb D call of TRBD2 is not possible without DNA. Per the germline V gene, CDR1 is SEHNR and CDR2 is FQNEAQ (reference sequence). This CDR3 is built from 16 residues. CDR3: CASSRLAGGPTYEQYF.

The gene calls are TRBV7-2 and TRBJ2-3. The CDR3 spans 16 residues. Germline CDR1 and CDR2: SGHTA and FQGNSA. The CDR3 region is CASSLEFGRWVDTQYF.

The chain couples TRBV6-1 to TRBJ2-3; the D call of TRBD2 rests on TCRdb alone, since no DNA is present to check it. The CDR3 loop spans 15 amino acids. Per the germline V gene, CDR1 is MNHNS and CDR2 is SASEGT. This CDR3 reads CASRVRTPKADTQYF.

The V gene is TRBV29-1, the J gene TRBJ2-4; TCRdb's assignment of TRBD1 cannot be checked, as there is no DNA. Germline V gene lookup returns CDR1 SQVTM and CDR2 ANQGSEA. This CDR3 has 13 amino acids. CDR3 region: CSAKDSPKDIQYF.

The chain has TRBV6-1 and TRBJ1-4; TCRdb reports TRBD1, a call that lacks DNA to check it against. The CDR3 has 16 amino acids. Germline V gene data show CDR1 as MNHNS and CDR2 as SASEGT. The CDR3: CASSTVRDRGEEKLFF.

The chain employs TRBV20-1 and TRBJ1-1; checking the TCRdb D call of TRBD1 is not possible without DNA. CDR3 size: 13 residues. Germline CDR1 is DFQATT and CDR2 is SNEGSKA (reference sequence). This CDR3 is CSAGGQEVTEAFF.

This chain uses TRBV29-1 with TRBJ2-2; TCRdb's D call of TRBD1 is untestable without DNA. The CDR3 length is 14 residues. CDR1 is SQVTM, CDR2 ANQGSEA, per germline. The CDR3 sequence: CSVGGPLNTGELFF.

This chain joins TRBV7-2 and TRBJ2-6; TCRdb selects TRBD1, and the lack of DNA leaves this call unchecked. Germline V gene data show CDR1 as SGHTA and CDR2 as FQGNSA. This CDR3 comprises 14 residues. The CDR3 region is CASGRQTGANVLTF.

The CDR3: CASSLAESRPLHF. The V call is TRBV7-2, the J call TRBJ1-6. The CDR3 totals 13 residues. Germline values: CDR1 SGHTA, CDR2 FQGNSA.